This TCR beta chain was profiled in a study of T cell repertoires in cytomegalovirus infection. This CDR3 is 14 amino acids long. The germline CDR1 and CDR2 sequences are MNHNS and SASEGT. The V and J ends lost 4 bases and 5 bases respectively, with 14 bases between them. This clonotype was picked up a small number of times. Its target is unknown. TCRdb recomputed calls from the reads with MiXCR, one row per CDR3 protein. The sample lists 830,000 or so distinct CDR3 sequences, 30% to 35% occurring once. The starting material was cultured CD8+ T cells from PBMCs, obtained from culture after CMV antigen stimulation. The J gene is TRBJ2-5, the V gene TRBV6-1, with D hard to call. The clonotype was recovered from a human donor in good health (CMV status not recorded). Some clones in this sample may be carry-over from other donors' samples. The chain's CDR3 is CASSVDSSRETQYF. The CDR3 DNA sequence: TGTGCCAGCAGTGTTGACTCCTCCCGGGAGACCCAGTACTTC.